A single sample gave rise to the 15 T cell receptor beta chains below, sequenced in a study of cytomegalovirus exposure and HLA in healthy donors. The PCR had 60 Vbeta and 13 Jbeta primers. The repertoire was sequenced with immunoSEQ multiplex PCR; TCRdb's copy has only in-frame clones and lacks some. The sample shows about 140,000 clones, about four fifths of them seen only once. Material: PBMCs. These receptors originate from a male donor in good health and CMV-seronegative.

With regard to this clone: Relative to the germline gene, one junction end is altered; a read error may explain this. The chain uses TRBV7-9 and TRBJ2-1; 9 nucleotides align to TRBD1. Per the germline V gene, CDR1 is SEHNR and CDR2 is FQNEAQ (reference sequence). This CDR3 region has 15 residues. CDR3 DNA sequence: TGTTCCAGCAGCTTATCGGGACAGGGATTAGATGAGCAGTTCTTC. It is translated as CSSSLSGQGLDEQFF.

The V and J genes are TRBV13 and TRBJ1-4, with D possibly TRBD1 on 5 matching bases. The CDR3 runs 13 residues. Trimming took 0 bases from V and 7 from J, leaving 6 bases between them. Germline CDR1 is PRHDT and CDR2 is FYEKMQ (reference sequence). CDR3 sequence (DNA): TGTGCCAGCAGCTTAGGCGGGGGTGAAAAACTGTTTTTT. It encodes CASSLGGGEKLFF.

The chain links TRBV4-1 to TRBJ1-3; D is unresolved. V was trimmed by 4 bases and J by 8 bases, leaving 18 bases between them. The CDR3 length is 15 residues. Per the germline V gene, CDR1 is MGHRA and CDR2 is YSYEKL. The CDR3, as DNA: TGCGCCAGCAGCCTGCGTCGGGGTTTCAAGGACACCATATATTTT. Amino acid sequence: CASSLRRGFKDTIYF.

The chain has TRBV5-1 and TRBJ2-3, with a tentative D call TRBD2 (5 bases). Germline CDR1 reads SGHRS; CDR2 reads YFSETQ. Deletions cut 4 bases from V and 5 bases from J, with 14 bases between. The CDR3 length is 14 residues. CDR3 DNA: TGCGCCAGCAGCCTCCAGAGGGTTCAAGATACGCAGTATTTT. Amino acids: CASSLQRVQDTQYF.

In nucleotides, the CDR3 is TGTGCCAGCTCTTCAGGCCGACTAGCTAATGAAAAACTGTTTTTT. This encodes CASSSGRLANEKLFF. V and J are TRBV18 and TRBJ1-4; D gene unclear. V was pared by 6 bases and J by 3 bases, with 14 bases between. CDR3 length: 15 residues. Germline CDR1 is KGHSH and CDR2 is LQKENI.

The CDR3 DNA reads as TGTGCCAGCGAAGGGCTAGCAGGCGGGGAGCTGTTTTTT. Its protein is CASEGLAGGELFF. V usage is TRBV9 and J usage is TRBJ2-2; D possibly corresponds to TRBD2 (5 bases). V lost 7 bases and J 7 bases, leaving 14 bases between the germline ends. The CDR3 loop spans 13 amino acids. Germline assignment: CDR1 SGDLS and CDR2 YYNGEE. The full variable domain, in which reference TRBV9 and TRBJ2-2 provide the parts outside the CDR3, is DSGVTQTPKHLITATGQRVTLRCSPRSGDLSVYWYQQSLDQGLQFLIQYYNGEERAKGNILERFSAQQFPDLHSELNLSSLELGDSALYFCASEGLAGGELFFGEGSRLTVL.

This clone was counted a single time. The rearrangement joins TRBV19 to TRBJ2-7; D might be TRBD2 (6 bases). Germline V gives CDR1 LNHDA, CDR2 SQIVND (reference sequence). The CDR3 runs to 13 residues. Trimming left V 5 bases short and J 3 bases short, with 11 bases between. CDR3 bases: TGTGCCAGTAGTTGGGGGGTCCGCTACGAGCAGTACTTC. Translating it yields CASSWGVRYEQYF.

The count of this clone is one. The rearrangement joins TRBV27 to TRBJ2-7; 7 positions agree with TRBD1. V lost 0 bases to trimming and J lost 2 bases; unmatched junction nucleotides: 4. This CDR3 is built from 15 residues. CDR1 is MNHEY, CDR2 SMNVEV, per germline (reference sequence). CDR3 residues: CASSLSGGRPYEQYF. The CDR3 region has the DNA TGTGCCAGCAGTTTATCAGGGGGCAGACCCTACGAGCAGTACTTC.

The chain carries TRBV4-2 and TRBJ2-7; 13 positions match TRBD2. The CDR3 is made up of 14 amino acids. The germline V gene encodes CDR1 LGHNA and CDR2 YNFKEQ. The V gene end was trimmed by 4 bases and the J gene end by 6 bases; junction bases not matched to a gene: 3. The CDR3 protein is CASSLGLAGTEQYF. The CDR3 bases are TGTGCCAGCAGCCTGGGACTAGCGGGAACCGAGCAGTACTTC.

The rearrangement joins TRBV30 to TRBJ2-1, with 11 bases matching TRBD2. The CDR3 extends over 14 amino acids. The V gene end was trimmed by 4 bases and the J gene end by 15 bases; junction bases not matched to a gene: 14. The germline gives CDR1 GTSNPN, CDR2 SVGIG (reference sequence). CDR3 sequence reads: CAWTLAGGLALGFF. The CDR3, as DNA: TGTGCCTGGACCCTAGCGGGAGGTCTCGCGTTGGGGTTCTTC. Full variable domain (outside the CDR3, taken from reference TRBV30 and TRBJ2-1): SQTIHQWPATLVQPVGSPLSLECTVEGTSNPNLYWYRQAAGRGLQLLFYSVGIGQISSEVPQNLSASRPQDRQFILSSKKLLLSDSGFYLCAWTLAGGLALGFFGPGTRLTVL.

The gene calls are TRBV7-9 and TRBJ2-7; 8 nucleotides match TRBD2. V shed 5 bases and J 1 base; nucleotides not matched to a gene: 1. CDR1 and CDR2 from the germline V gene are SEHNR and FQNEAQ (reference sequence). The CDR3 length is 13 residues. In DNA, the CDR3 is TGTGCCAGCAGCCCGGGGGGGTCCTACGAGCAGTACTTC. Its protein product is CASSPGGSYEQYF.

The V gene is TRBV7-6, the J gene TRBJ1-1; 7 nucleotides line up with TRBD1. CDR1 is SGHVS and CDR2 is FNYEAQ in the germline V gene. The length of the CDR3 is 13 residues. The trim removed 3 bases at V and 4 bases at J, leaving 2 bases unmatched. CDR3 DNA: TGTGCCAGCAGCTTGGGACAGATCACTGAAGCTTTCTTT. Residues: CASSLGQITEAFF.

This clone has just a few counts. The chain employs TRBV9 and TRBJ1-2; possible D gene TRBD1, 6 bases. Germline CDR1 and CDR2: SGDLS and YYNGEE. This CDR3 is built from 15 residues. V lost 3 bases to trimming and J lost 4 bases, with 16 bases between them. The CDR3 DNA follows: TGTGCCAGCAGCGAGGGGGTGGGAGAACTCTATGGCTACACCTTC. It yields the protein CASSEGVGELYGYTF.

On this clone: Germline and junction disagree at one end, which may indicate a read error. This rearrangement joins TRBV7-9 to TRBJ1-5, with D perhaps TRBD1 (5 bases). CDR3 size: 15 residues. The germline V gene has CDR1 SEHNR and CDR2 FQNEAQ (reference sequence). CDR3: CSSSPSGDSNQPQHF. The CDR3 nucleotides are TGTTCCAGCAGCCCGTCGGGGGACAGCAATCAGCCCCAGCATTTT.

This sequence joins TRBV5-1 and TRBJ1-2; D is uncertain. V lost 2 bases and J 8 bases, leaving 16 bases between the germline ends. Looked up from germline, CDR1 is SGHRS and CDR2 is YFSETQ. This CDR3 region has 14 residues. CDR3 in amino acids: CASSFMGETQGYTF. The CDR3 DNA reads TGCGCCAGCAGCTTCATGGGAGAAACCCAGGGCTACACCTTC.